Each of the 21 T cell receptor beta chains below was sequenced from the same sample in a study of cytomegalovirus exposure and HLA in healthy donors. The PCR was carried out with 60 Vbeta primers and 13 Jbeta primers. Using immunoSEQ multiplex PCR, the repertoire was profiled, and TCRdb retains in-frame clones only, with some absent. The repertoire has 150,000 to 180,000 clones, 79% of them found once; the top ten carry around 7.2%. Sequencing was performed on PBMCs. All receptors derive from a man under 40 in good health and CMV-seropositive.

The V gene is TRBV27, the J gene TRBJ2-1; 12 positions agree with TRBD2. Trimming took 1 base from V and 8 from J; bases not matched to a gene: 6. Germline V gives CDR1 MNHEY, CDR2 SMNVEV (reference sequence). The CDR3 covers 16 residues. CDR3 sequence (DNA): TGTGCCAGCAGTTTATTGCTAGCGGGAGGGCGGCATGAGCAGTTCTTC. The encoded protein is CASSLLLAGGRHEQFF.

The gene calls are TRBV10-3 and TRBJ1-1; 7 nucleotides match TRBD1. V lost 9 bases, J lost 1 base, and 5 bases stayed unmatched. The CDR3 extends over 13 amino acids. Germline CDR1 reads ENHRY; CDR2 reads SYGVKD. The CDR3: CAIAGQPNTEAFF. The CDR3 DNA sequence: TGTGCCATTGCGGGACAGCCGAACACTGAAGCTTTCTTT.

The chain has TRBV30 and TRBJ1-5; possible D gene TRBD1, 5 bases. This CDR3 contains 17 residues. V was trimmed by 0 bases and J by 2 bases, leaving 17 bases between them. CDR1 is GTSNPN, CDR2 SVGIG, per germline (reference sequence). The DNA for the CDR3 is TGTGCCTGGAGTGTAGACCGGGGGGGGGAAGGCAATCAGCCCCAGCATTTT. It translates to CAWSVDRGGEGNQPQHF.

The chain couples TRBV18 to TRBJ1-2; maybe TRBD1 (5 bases). Trimming removed 1 base at V and 7 bases at J, with 10 bases between. This CDR3 region has 13 residues. CDR1 KGHSH and CDR2 LQKENI come from the germline V gene. The CDR3 loop is CASSPQGKGGYTF. CDR3 in DNA: TGTGCCAGCTCACCACAGGGGAAGGGTGGCTACACCTTC.

J is TRBJ2-1 and V is TRBV5-5, with TRBD2 as a possible D gene (5 bases). Trimming took off 5 bases at V and 10 bases at J, with 13 bases between the two ends. The CDR3 has 12 amino acids. The germline V gene has CDR1 SGHKS and CDR2 YYEKEE (reference sequence). CDR3 in amino acids: CASSFERSEQFF. The DNA for the CDR3 is TGTGCCAGCAGTTTTGAGCGGTCAGAGCAGTTCTTC.

This clone was recorded only once. The rearrangement links TRBV6-1 to TRBJ2-2; D perhaps matches TRBD2 (5 bases). V was trimmed by 8 bases and J by 0 bases, leaving 13 bases between them. The CDR3 covers 15 residues. CDR1 MNHNS and CDR2 SASEGT come from the germline V gene. The CDR3: CASRAGGSNTGELFF. In DNA, the CDR3 is TGTGCCAGCCGGGCCGGCGGGTCGAACACCGGGGAGCTGTTTTTT.

This clone appeared a few times. The rearrangement joins TRBV5-4 to TRBJ1-4; no clear D gene. Germline V CDR1 and CDR2: SGHNT, YYREEE (reference sequence). The germline V and J ends were trimmed by 1 base and 5 bases, with 21 bases remaining between them. The CDR3 length is 18 residues. The CDR3, as DNA: TGTGCCAGCAGCTTGAGAATGAGTGCGGGAGGTGTCAATGAAAAACTGTTTTTT. Its protein is CASSLRMSAGGVNEKLFF.

The chain combines TRBV7-3 with TRBJ1-1, with TRBD1 matching over 9 bases. V dropped 5 bases and J dropped 5; count of bases not matched to a gene: 9. Germline CDR1 SGHTA, CDR2 FQGTGA. This CDR3 contains 15 residues. CDR3 sequence: CASSPNRDRETEAFF. The CDR3 coding sequence is TGTGCCAGCAGCCCCAACCGGGACAGGGAAACTGAAGCTTTCTTT.

This clone showed up just once. CDR3 amino acids: CASSSALAGADTQYF. In DNA form, the CDR3 reads TGTGCCAGCAGCTCGGCCCTAGCGGGGGCAGATACGCAGTATTTT. The chain joins TRBV7-2 to TRBJ2-3; 10 positions match TRBD2. The germline gives CDR1 SGHTA, CDR2 FQGNSA. The CDR3 consists of 15 residues. V was pared by 4 bases and J by 4 bases, with 5 bases of the junction left unmatched.

The chain recombines TRBV5-4 with TRBJ1-3; D is unresolved. The CDR3 extends over 15 amino acids. Between the trimmed V and J ends, which lost 4 bases and 3 bases, there was a span of 14 bases. Per the germline V gene, CDR1 is SGHNT and CDR2 is YYREEE (reference sequence). CDR3 protein: CASSLDKTSGNTIYF. CDR3 coding DNA: TGTGCCAGCAGCCTCGACAAGACGAGTGGAAACACCATATATTTT.

The chain joins TRBV28 to TRBJ2-3; the match to TRBD2 covers 16 bases. This CDR3 is 17 amino acids long. V trimming: 6 bases; J trimming: 1 base; junction bases outside the gene matches: 4. Germline assignment: CDR1 MDHEN and CDR2 SYDVKM. For the CDR3, the DNA is TGTGCCAGCAGACTGGGACTAGCGGGGGGGGGCACAGATACGCAGTATTTT. Protein product: CASRLGLAGGGTDTQYF.

The chain is built from TRBV5-1 and TRBJ1-1; D might be TRBD1 (6 bases). V lost 5 bases to trimming and J lost 5 bases, with 16 bases between them. CDR1 and CDR2 from the germline V gene are SGHRS and YFSETQ. This CDR3 region has 14 residues. CDR3 DNA: TGCGCCAGCAGTCCAGGACAGTCGTGGACTGAAGCTTTCTTT. Translating gives CASSPGQSWTEAFF.

This sequence joins TRBV2 and TRBJ2-5; D perhaps matches TRBD1 (6 bases). CDR3 length equals 13 residues. V lost 6 bases to trimming and J lost 5 bases, with 13 bases between them. Germline V gives CDR1 SNHLY, CDR2 FYNNEI. CDR3 sequence (DNA): TGTGCCAGCAGGCAGGGGTATGGGGAGACCCAGTACTTC. Encoded protein: CASRQGYGETQYF.

This rearrangement joins TRBV13 to TRBJ2-2; D is perhaps TRBD1 (6 bases). The CDR3 contains 15 residues. The germline CDR1 and CDR2 sequences are PRHDT and FYEKMQ (reference sequence). Deletions cut 8 bases from V and 4 bases from J, with 17 bases between. CDR3 loop: CASGQSPRVTGELFF. In DNA, the CDR3 is TGTGCCAGCGGACAGTCCCCTCGGGTCACCGGGGAGCTGTTTTTT.

The chain is built from TRBV5-1 and TRBJ2-1, with D tentatively TRBD2 (5 bases). CDR1 SGHRS and CDR2 YFSETQ come from the germline V gene. The CDR3 has 14 residues. Trimming shortened V by 0 bases and J by 5 bases, and 9 bases separated the two germline ends. In DNA form, the CDR3 reads TGCGCCAGCAGCTTGGGCGGGTACAACAATGAGCAGTTCTTC. Translated: CASSLGGYNNEQFF.

The sample holds one count of this clone. This chain joins TRBV18 and TRBJ2-1, with 7 bases that match TRBD1. This CDR3 has 15 residues. Per the germline V gene, CDR1 is KGHSH and CDR2 is LQKENI. The V segment lost 3 bases and the J segment 4 bases; nucleotides outside the gene matches: 6. In DNA form, the CDR3 reads TGTGCCAGCTCACCCGGGACAGCGATATACAATGAGCAGTTCTTC. Translating it yields CASSPGTAIYNEQFF.

The CDR3 DNA reads TGCGCCAGCAGCATTAGGACAGTGACAGATACGCAGTATTTT. This encodes CASSIRTVTDTQYF. The gene calls are TRBV5-1 and TRBJ2-3; D is perhaps TRBD1 (6 bases). V shed 4 bases and J shed 3 bases, with 12 bases lying between them. Germline assignment: CDR1 SGHRS and CDR2 YFSETQ. The CDR3 length is 14 residues.

The chain employs TRBV29-1 and TRBJ2-2; 7 nucleotides agree with TRBD2. Per the germline V gene, CDR1 is SQVTM and CDR2 is ANQGSEA. The CDR3 length is 15 residues. With 4 bases clipped from V and 4 bases from J, the junction kept 9 bases outside the gene matches. In DNA form, the CDR3 reads TGCAGCGTTGTAGTCGATTCGGGGGGCACCGGGGAGCTGTTTTTT. Its translation: CSVVVDSGGTGELFF.

The J gene is TRBJ2-5, the V gene TRBV19, with 9 bases identical to TRBD2. The CDR3 is 11 residues long. V lost 3 bases to trimming and J lost 13 bases; unmatched junction nucleotides: 3. Germline V gene lookup returns CDR1 LNHDA and CDR2 SQIVND (reference sequence). As DNA, the CDR3 is TGTGCCAGTAGTATTAGCGGGAGACCGTACTTC. Protein sequence: CASSISGRPYF.

This clone was detected only once. This chain joins TRBV7-9 and TRBJ1-2; no firm D call. Per germline, CDR1 SEHNR and CDR2 FQNEAQ (reference sequence). This CDR3 is 11 amino acids long. The V and J ends lost 7 bases and 5 bases respectively, with 8 bases between them. Here the CDR3 reads CASKEVYGYTF. For the CDR3, the DNA is TGTGCCAGCAAGGAGGTGTATGGCTACACCTTC.

This clone occurred a few times. The chain couples TRBV2 to TRBJ2-1, with D possibly being TRBD1 (6 bases). This CDR3 is built from 14 residues. Germline V lookup: CDR1 SNHLY, CDR2 FYNNEI. V was cut by 7 bases and J by 2 bases, with 12 bases left in between. This CDR3 is CASTRDTTYNEQFF. The CDR3 bases are TGTGCCAGCACCCGGGACACAACCTACAATGAGCAGTTCTTC.